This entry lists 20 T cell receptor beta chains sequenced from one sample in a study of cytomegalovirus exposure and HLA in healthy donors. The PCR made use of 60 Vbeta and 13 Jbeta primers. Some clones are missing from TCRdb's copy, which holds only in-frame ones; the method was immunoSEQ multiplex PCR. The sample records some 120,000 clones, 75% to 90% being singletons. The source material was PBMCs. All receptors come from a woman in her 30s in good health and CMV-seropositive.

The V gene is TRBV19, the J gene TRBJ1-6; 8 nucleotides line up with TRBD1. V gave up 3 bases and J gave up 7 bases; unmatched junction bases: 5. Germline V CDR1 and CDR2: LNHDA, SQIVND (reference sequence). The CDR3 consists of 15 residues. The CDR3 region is CASSMGQAINSPLHF. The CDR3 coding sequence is TGTGCCAGTAGTATGGGACAGGCAATCAATTCACCCCTCCACTTT.

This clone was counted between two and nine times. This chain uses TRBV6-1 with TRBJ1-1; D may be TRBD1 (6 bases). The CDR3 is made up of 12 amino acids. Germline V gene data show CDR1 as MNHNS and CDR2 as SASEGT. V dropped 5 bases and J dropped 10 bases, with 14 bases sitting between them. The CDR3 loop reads CASSWSGETAFF. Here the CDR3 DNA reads TGTGCCAGCAGTTGGTCAGGGGAGACAGCTTTCTTT.

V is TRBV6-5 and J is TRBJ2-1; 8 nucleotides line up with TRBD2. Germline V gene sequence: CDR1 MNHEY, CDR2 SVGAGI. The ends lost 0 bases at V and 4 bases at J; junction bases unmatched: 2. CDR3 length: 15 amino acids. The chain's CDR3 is CASSYSTGGYNEQFF. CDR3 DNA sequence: TGTGCCAGCAGTTACTCGACGGGAGGGTACAATGAGCAGTTCTTC.

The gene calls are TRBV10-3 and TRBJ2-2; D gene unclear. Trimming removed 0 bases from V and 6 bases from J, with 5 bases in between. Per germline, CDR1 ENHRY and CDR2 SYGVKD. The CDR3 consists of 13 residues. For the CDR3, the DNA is TGTGCCATCAGTGAGTCGCGGCCCGGGGAGCTGTTTTTT. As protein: CAISESRPGELFF.

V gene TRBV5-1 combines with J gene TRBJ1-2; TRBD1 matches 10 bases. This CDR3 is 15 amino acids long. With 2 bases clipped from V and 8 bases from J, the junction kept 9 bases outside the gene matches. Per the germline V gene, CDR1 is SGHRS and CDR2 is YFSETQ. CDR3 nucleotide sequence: TGCGCCAGCAGCTTACCCGGGACAGGGGTACAAGGCTACACCTTC. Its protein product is CASSLPGTGVQGYTF.

The CDR3 DNA reads TGTGCCAGCAGCTTAGGAGCGACAGGGGTGGACACTGAAGCTTTCTTT. It yields the protein CASSLGATGVDTEAFF. V is TRBV7-8 and J is TRBJ1-1, with 8 bases aligning to TRBD1. Germline assignment: CDR1 SGHVS and CDR2 FQNEAQ. The CDR3 contains 16 residues. After removal of 1 base from V and 3 bases from J, the junction contained 7 bases not matched to a gene.

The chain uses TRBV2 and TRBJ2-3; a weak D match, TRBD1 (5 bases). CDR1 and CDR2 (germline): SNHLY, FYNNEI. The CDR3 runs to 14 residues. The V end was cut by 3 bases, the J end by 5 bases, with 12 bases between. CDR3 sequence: CASSDQGGQDTQYF. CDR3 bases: TGTGCCAGCAGTGATCAGGGTGGGCAAGATACGCAGTATTTT.

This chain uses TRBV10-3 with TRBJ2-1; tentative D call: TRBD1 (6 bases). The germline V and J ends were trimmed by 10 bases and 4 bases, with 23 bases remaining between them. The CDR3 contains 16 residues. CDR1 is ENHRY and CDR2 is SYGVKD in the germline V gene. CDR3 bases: TGTGCCAGCCAGCCAGACAGGCCCTCGCTTTACAATGAGCAGTTCTTC. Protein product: CASQPDRPSLYNEQFF.

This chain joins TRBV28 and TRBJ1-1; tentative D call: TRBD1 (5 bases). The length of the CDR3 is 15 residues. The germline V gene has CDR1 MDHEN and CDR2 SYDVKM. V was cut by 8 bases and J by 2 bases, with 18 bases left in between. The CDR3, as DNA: TGTGCCAGCGAAATGTGGGGGAGGGGTAACACTGAAGCTTTCTTT. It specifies CASEMWGRGNTEAFF.

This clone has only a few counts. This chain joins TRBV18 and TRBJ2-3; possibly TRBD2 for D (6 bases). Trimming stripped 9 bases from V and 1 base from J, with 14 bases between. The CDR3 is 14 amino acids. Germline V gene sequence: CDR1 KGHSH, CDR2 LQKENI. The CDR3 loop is CASSPLAGTDTQYF. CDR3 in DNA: TGTGCCAGTAGCCCACTAGCCGGCACAGATACGCAGTATTTT.

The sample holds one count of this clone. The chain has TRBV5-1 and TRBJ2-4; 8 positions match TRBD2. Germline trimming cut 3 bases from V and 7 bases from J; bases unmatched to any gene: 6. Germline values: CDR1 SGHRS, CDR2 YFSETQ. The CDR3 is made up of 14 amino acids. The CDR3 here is CASSSGRAVNIQYF. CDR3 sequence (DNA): TGCGCCAGCAGCTCCGGGAGGGCCGTGAACATTCAGTACTTC. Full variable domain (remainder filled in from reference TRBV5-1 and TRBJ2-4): KAGVTQTPRYLIKTRGQQVTLSCSPISGHRSVSWYQQTPGQGLQFLFEYFSETQRNKGNFPGRFSGRQFSNSRSEMNVSTLELGDSALYLCASSSGRAVNIQYFGAGTRLSVL.

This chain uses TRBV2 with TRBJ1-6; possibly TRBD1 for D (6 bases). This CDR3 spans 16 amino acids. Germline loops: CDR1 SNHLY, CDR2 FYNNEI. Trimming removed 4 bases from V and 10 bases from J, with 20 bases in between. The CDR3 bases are TGTGCCAGCAGTGGCCACCGGACAGTTGATGGCTCACCCCTCCACTTT. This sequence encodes CASSGHRTVDGSPLHF.

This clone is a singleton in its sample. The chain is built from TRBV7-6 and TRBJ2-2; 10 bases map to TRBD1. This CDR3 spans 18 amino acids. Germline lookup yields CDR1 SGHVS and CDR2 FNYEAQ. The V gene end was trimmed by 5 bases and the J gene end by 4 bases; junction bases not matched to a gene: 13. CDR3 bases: TGTGCCAGCAGCCCGAAATCCGGGACAGGGGCTATCACCGGGGAGCTGTTTTTT. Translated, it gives CASSPKSGTGAITGELFF. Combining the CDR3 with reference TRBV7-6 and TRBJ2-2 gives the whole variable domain GAGVSQSPRYKVTKRGQDVALRCDPISGHVSLYWYRQALGQGPEFLTYFNYEAQQDKSGLPNDRFSAERPEGSISTLTIQRTEQRDSAMYRCASSPKSGTGAITGELFFGEGSRLTVL.

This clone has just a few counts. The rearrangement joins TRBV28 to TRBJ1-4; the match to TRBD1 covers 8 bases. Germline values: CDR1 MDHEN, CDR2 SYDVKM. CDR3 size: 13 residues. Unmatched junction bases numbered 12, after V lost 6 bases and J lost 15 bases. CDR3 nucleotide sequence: TGTGCCAGCAGCCCTCAGGGGGCGCGAACATTGTTTTTT. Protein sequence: CASSPQGARTLFF.

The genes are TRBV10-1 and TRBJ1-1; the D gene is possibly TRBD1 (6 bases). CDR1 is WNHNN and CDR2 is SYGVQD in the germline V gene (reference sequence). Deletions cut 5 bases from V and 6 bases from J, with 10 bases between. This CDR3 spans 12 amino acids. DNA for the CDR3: TGCGCCAGCAGTACAGGGAGAGCTGAAGCTTTCTTT. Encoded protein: CASSTGRAEAFF.

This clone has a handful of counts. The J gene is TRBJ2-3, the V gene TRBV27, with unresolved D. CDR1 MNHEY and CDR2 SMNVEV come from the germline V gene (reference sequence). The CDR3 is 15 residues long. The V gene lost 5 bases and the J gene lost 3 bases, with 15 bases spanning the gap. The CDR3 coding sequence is TGTGCCAGCAGTCCGTTCGGGTTGTCAACAGATACGCAGTATTTT. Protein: CASSPFGLSTDTQYF.

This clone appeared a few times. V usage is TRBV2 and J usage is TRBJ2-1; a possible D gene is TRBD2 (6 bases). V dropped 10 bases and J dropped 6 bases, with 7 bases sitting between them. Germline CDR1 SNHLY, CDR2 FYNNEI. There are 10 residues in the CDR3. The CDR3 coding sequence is TGTGCCACCGGGGGCAATGAGCAGTTCTTC. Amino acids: CATGGNEQFF.

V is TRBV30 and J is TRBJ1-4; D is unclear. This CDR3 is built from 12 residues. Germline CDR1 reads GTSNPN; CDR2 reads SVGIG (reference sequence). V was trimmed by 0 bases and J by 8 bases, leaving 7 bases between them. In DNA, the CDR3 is TGTGCCTGGAGTGTGGTACAAGAAAAACTGTTTTTT. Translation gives CAWSVVQEKLFF. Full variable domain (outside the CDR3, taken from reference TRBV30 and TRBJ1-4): SQTIHQWPATLVQPVGSPLSLECTVEGTSNPNLYWYRQAAGRGLQLLFYSVGIGQISSEVPQNLSASRPQDRQFILSSKKLLLSDSGFYLCAWSVVQEKLFFGSGTQLSVL.

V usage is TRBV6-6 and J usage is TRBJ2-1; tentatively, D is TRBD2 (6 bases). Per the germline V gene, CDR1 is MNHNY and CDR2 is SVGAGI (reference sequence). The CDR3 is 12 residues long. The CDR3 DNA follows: TGTGCTACGGGGGTGCTGTTGAATGAGCAGTTCTTC. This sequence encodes CATGVLLNEQFF.

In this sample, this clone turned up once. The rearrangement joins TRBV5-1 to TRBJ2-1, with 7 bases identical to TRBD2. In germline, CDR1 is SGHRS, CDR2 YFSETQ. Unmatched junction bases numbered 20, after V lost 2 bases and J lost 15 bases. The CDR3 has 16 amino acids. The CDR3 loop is CASSLSTGPQGGSAFF. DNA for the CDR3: TGCGCCAGCAGCTTAAGCACGGGCCCCCAAGGCGGGAGTGCGTTCTTC.